This section outlines one TCR beta chain sequence together with its context. The sample belongs to a study of blood T cell repertoires in COVID-19. Whole-study context: COVID-19 samples, acute and convalescent, were from the United States, Italy and Spain.

Trimming took off 7 bases at V and 6 bases at J, with 13 bases between the two ends. Germline V gene sequence: CDR1 SGHNT, CDR2 YENEEA. There are 12 residues in the CDR3. Authors' processing steps: Estimation of nucleated cell counts relied on the amplification of reference gene primers. Profiling relied on immunoSEQ multiplex PCR, and the TCRdb table lists in-frame clones only, not all of them. The V and J calls and clone size were taken over from that table, and D and trimming were inferred from the DNA. The sample yields 300,000 to 400,000 clones, over 75% seen once. This sequence joins TRBV11-3 and TRBJ2-7, with D perhaps matching TRBD2 (5 bases). The sequencing input was peripheral blood. This sequence originates from a human donor in a cohort sampled during active COVID-19. The CDR3 coding sequence is TGTGCCAGCAAAAAAAGCGGATCCGAGCAGTACTTC. Its translation: CASKKSGSEQYF.